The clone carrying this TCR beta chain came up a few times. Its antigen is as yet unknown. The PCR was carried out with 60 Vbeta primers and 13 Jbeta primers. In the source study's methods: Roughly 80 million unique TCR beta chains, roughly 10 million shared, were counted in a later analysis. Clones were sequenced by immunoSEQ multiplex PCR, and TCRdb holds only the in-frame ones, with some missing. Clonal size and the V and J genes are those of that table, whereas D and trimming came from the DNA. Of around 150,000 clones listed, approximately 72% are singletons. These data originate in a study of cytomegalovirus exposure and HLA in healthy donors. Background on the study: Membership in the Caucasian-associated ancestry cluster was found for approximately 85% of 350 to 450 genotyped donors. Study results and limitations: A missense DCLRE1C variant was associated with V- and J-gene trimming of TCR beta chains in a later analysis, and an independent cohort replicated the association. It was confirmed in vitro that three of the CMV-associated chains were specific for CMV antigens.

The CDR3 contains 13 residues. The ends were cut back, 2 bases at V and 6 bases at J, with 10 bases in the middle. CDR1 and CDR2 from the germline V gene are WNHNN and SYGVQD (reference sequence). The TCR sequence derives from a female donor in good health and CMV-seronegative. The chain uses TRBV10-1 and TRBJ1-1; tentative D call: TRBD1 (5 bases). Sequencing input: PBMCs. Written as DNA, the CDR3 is TGCGCCAGCAGTGAGGGGGCCGCCTCTGAAGCTTTCTTT. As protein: CASSEGAASEAFF.